The 32 T cell receptor beta chains given below trace back to one sample, sequenced in a study of shared clonotypes between healthy human individuals. The protocol was immunoSEQ multiplex PCR, while the TCRdb copy is restricted to in-frame clones and leaves out a portion. Here the sample spans about 2.4 million clones, approximately 93% being singletons. Material: naive CD4+ T cells from PBMCs. Specified subset: CD45RA+ positively selected. Receptors originate from a man in his late teens or twenties in good health. Some clones in this sample may be carry-over from other donors' samples.

This clone appeared a single time. The V call is TRBV29-1, the J call TRBJ2-3; tentative D call: TRBD2 (5 bases). Germline CDR1 is SQVTM and CDR2 is ANQGSEA. The CDR3 contains 12 residues. The CDR3 sequence is CSADYSTDTQYF. The CDR3 DNA reads as TGCAGTGCAGACTACAGCACAGATACGCAGTATTTT.

About this clone itself: Within the sample, other DNA sequences also encode this same CDR3. V and J are TRBV5-1 and TRBJ2-5; D may correspond to TRBD1 or TRBD2 (5 bases each). CDR3 size: 14 residues. Germline CDR1 and CDR2: SGHRS and YFSETQ. Trimming removed 3 bases at V and 0 bases at J, with 9 bases between. The CDR3: CASSYGTNQETQYF. The CDR3 DNA follows: TGCGCCAGCAGCTACGGGACCAACCAAGAGACCCAGTACTTC.

This rearrangement joins TRBV28 to TRBJ2-5; no firm D call. CDR1 MDHEN and CDR2 SYDVKM come from the germline V gene. V was pared by 4 bases and J by 1 base, with 10 bases between. The CDR3 loop spans 14 amino acids. CDR3 nucleotide sequence: TGTGCCAGCAGTTACCTGGCGGTCCAAGAGACCCAGTACTTC. Its translation is CASSYLAVQETQYF.

The chain uses TRBV28 and TRBJ1-1; no clear D. The V end was cut by 10 bases, the J end by 0 bases, with 12 bases between. The CDR3 has 13 amino acids. CDR1 is MDHEN, CDR2 SYDVKM, per germline. The CDR3 bases are TGTGCCACCCTGACACACATGAACACTGAAGCTTTCTTT. It is translated as CATLTHMNTEAFF.

In its sample, this clone was seen a few times. The CDR3 spells CASSLVQPQHF. As DNA, the CDR3 is TGTGCCAGCAGTTTGGTGCAGCCCCAGCATTTT. The chain links TRBV28 to TRBJ1-5, with D unresolved. From germline, CDR1 is MDHEN and CDR2 SYDVKM. CDR3 length: 11 amino acids. Trimming removed 3 bases at V and 7 bases at J, with 4 bases between.

The chain recombines TRBV10-3 with TRBJ2-2; 8 bases are shared with TRBD2. Germline assignment: CDR1 ENHRY and CDR2 SYGVKD. V was clipped by 7 bases and J by 9 bases; unmatched bases: 16. CDR3 size: 16 residues. For the CDR3, the DNA is TGTGCCATCAAATCACGGGAGGGAGCCGGGACTAGGGAGCTGTTTTTT. It translates to CAIKSREGAGTRELFF.

This chain uses TRBV7-9 with TRBJ1-4; D gene uncertain. This CDR3 comprises 14 residues. The V gene's germline CDR1 is SEHNR and CDR2 FQNEAQ (reference sequence). The V and J ends lost 4 bases and 4 bases respectively, with 10 bases between them. This chain's CDR3 is CASSWSGFNEKLFF. Here the CDR3 DNA reads TGTGCCAGCAGCTGGTCCGGGTTTAATGAAAAACTGTTTTTT.

This clone was seen just once. The chain couples TRBV7-9 to TRBJ2-7; 12 positions match TRBD1. CDR3 length equals 16 residues. Germline V lookup: CDR1 SEHNR, CDR2 FQNEAQ (reference sequence). With 4 bases clipped from V and 2 bases from J, the junction kept 6 bases outside the gene matches. CDR3: CASSSGQGANPYEQYF. CDR3 sequence (DNA): TGTGCCAGCAGCTCGGGACAGGGGGCGAACCCCTACGAGCAGTACTTC.

As for this clone: Other DNA sequences in the sample encode the same CDR3. The chain joins TRBV5-1 to TRBJ2-7; 8 nucleotides match TRBD2. Germline CDR1 is SGHRS and CDR2 is YFSETQ. This CDR3 comprises 15 residues. With V trimmed by 4 bases and J by 4 bases, 10 bases remained unmatched. CDR3 sequence (DNA): TGCGCCAGCAGCCTCGCCGCGGGAGGCCCTTACGAGCAGTACTTC. This codes for CASSLAAGGPYEQYF.

The chain combines TRBV19 with TRBJ2-7; weak D call: TRBD1 (5 bases). The CDR3 extends over 13 amino acids. Germline-derived CDR1 and CDR2 are LNHDA and SQIVND (reference sequence). Trimming removed 8 bases at V and 5 bases at J, with 16 bases between. The CDR3 loop reads CASRARASHEQYF. CDR3 coding DNA: TGTGCCAGTCGGGCCAGGGCGTCGCACGAGCAGTACTTC. The full variable domain, completed using reference TRBV19 and TRBJ2-7, is DGGITQSPKYLFRKEGQNVTLSCEQNLNHDAMYWYRQDPGQGLRLIYYSQIVNDFQKGDIAEGYSVSREKKESFPLTVTSAQKNPTAFYLCASRARASHEQYFGPGTRLTVT.

This chain uses TRBV30 with TRBJ2-7; D is ambiguous. The CDR3 contains 13 residues. The germline V gene encodes CDR1 GTSNPN and CDR2 SVGIG (reference sequence). V lost 2 bases, J lost 2 bases, and 10 bases lay in between. CDR3 nucleotides: TGTGCCTGGAGTTACGGAAATGCCTACGAGCAGTACTTC. Protein: CAWSYGNAYEQYF. The entire variable domain, with the rest obtained from reference TRBV30 and TRBJ2-7, is as follows: SQTIHQWPATLVQPVGSPLSLECTVEGTSNPNLYWYRQAAGRGLQLLFYSVGIGQISSEVPQNLSASRPQDRQFILSSKKLLLSDSGFYLCAWSYGNAYEQYFGPGTRLTVT.

The CDR3 sequence: CATSRRQVSYNEQFF. The CDR3 nucleotides read TGTGCCACCAGCAGAAGACAGGTTTCCTACAATGAGCAGTTCTTC. This rearrangement joins TRBV15 to TRBJ2-1; tentatively, D is TRBD1 (6 bases). The CDR3 is made up of 15 amino acids. Trimming took 2 bases from V and 1 from J, leaving 9 bases between them. Germline V gene sequence: CDR1 LNHNV, CDR2 YYDKDF (reference sequence).

This chain connects TRBV5-8 to TRBJ1-2; D remains unclear. Trimming pared 0 bases from V and 1 base from J, leaving 10 bases between. Germline V lookup: CDR1 SGHTS, CDR2 YDEGEE. This CDR3 spans 15 amino acids. The CDR3 nucleotides read TGTGCCAGCAGCTTGGCTATCCGGGTTAACTATGGCTACACCTTC. As protein: CASSLAIRVNYGYTF.

Regarding this clone: The same CDR3 can be traced to other DNA sequences in this sample. The chain combines TRBV4-3 with TRBJ1-4; tentatively, D is TRBD1 (5 bases). V was clipped by 1 base and J by 0 bases, with 9 bases between them. This CDR3 contains 16 residues. Germline CDR1 reads LGHNA; CDR2 reads YSLEER. The CDR3 DNA sequence: TGCGCCAGCAGCCAAGTAGGAGGGGCAACTAATGAAAAACTGTTTTTT. Amino acids: CASSQVGGATNEKLFF.

A word on this clone: Other DNA sequences of this sample code for an identical CDR3. V usage is TRBV7-2 and J usage is TRBJ1-5; TRBD1 might be the D (6 bases). Germline assignment: CDR1 SGHTA and CDR2 FQGNSA. This CDR3 is built from 14 residues. V was pared by 1 base and J by 3 bases, with 7 bases between. CDR3 sequence (DNA): TGTGCCAGCAGCTTAGGGACAGTCAATCAGCCCCAGCATTTT. The encoded protein is CASSLGTVNQPQHF.

The chain recombines TRBV27 with TRBJ2-1; either TRBD1 or TRBD2 may supply D (5 bases each). In germline, CDR1 is MNHEY, CDR2 SMNVEV (reference sequence). The germline V and J ends were trimmed by 2 bases and 12 bases, with 20 bases remaining between them. The CDR3 is 15 residues long. CDR3 coding DNA: TGTGCCAGCAGTTTAAGCGGACAAGGCCCACACGCGCAGTTCTTC. Protein product: CASSLSGQGPHAQFF.

The chain has TRBV30 and TRBJ1-6; a possible D gene is TRBD1 (5 bases). The CDR3 contains 15 residues. V lost 0 bases to trimming and J lost 7 bases, with 13 bases between them. Germline V gives CDR1 GTSNPN, CDR2 SVGIG (reference sequence). The CDR3 DNA reads TGTGCCTGGAGTGTAACGGGGACCATGAATTCACCCCTCCACTTT. Protein product: CAWSVTGTMNSPLHF.

V gene TRBV20-1 combines with J gene TRBJ2-5; D not certain. V lost 5 bases and J lost 8, with 9 bases in between. Germline V CDR1 and CDR2: DFQATT, SNEGSKA (reference sequence). The CDR3 contains 10 residues. The CDR3 nucleotides are TGCAGTGCTTTTATTGGTACCCAGTACTTC. As protein: CSAFIGTQYF.

This chain uses TRBV19 with TRBJ1-1, with 10 bases aligning to TRBD1. There are 13 residues in the CDR3. Germline V CDR1 and CDR2: LNHDA, SQIVND (reference sequence). With V trimmed by 8 bases and J by 6 bases, 6 bases remained unmatched. CDR3 sequence reads: CASEGQGVSEAFF. CDR3 DNA sequence: TGTGCCAGTGAAGGACAGGGGGTCTCTGAAGCTTTCTTT.

V and J are TRBV28 and TRBJ1-1; 8 nucleotides align to TRBD1. The germline V gene has CDR1 MDHEN and CDR2 SYDVKM. Trimming removed 7 bases from V and 5 bases from J; junction bases left unmatched: 12. The CDR3 loop spans 15 amino acids. The CDR3 loop reads CASTFLTGVGTEAFF. The CDR3 DNA reads TGTGCCAGCACCTTCTTGACAGGGGTGGGGACTGAAGCTTTCTTT.

This chain joins TRBV25-1 and TRBJ2-7, with D tentatively TRBD1 or TRBD2 (5 bases each). Germline CDR1 is MGHDK and CDR2 is SYGVNS. Trimming took 0 bases from V and 5 from J, leaving 14 bases between them. The CDR3 runs 15 residues. The DNA for the CDR3 is TGTGCCAGCAGTGAATATCCCCCGGGGACCCACGAGCAGTACTTC. As protein: CASSEYPPGTHEQYF.

CDR3 sequence reads: CASSPTGDETQYF. Here the CDR3 DNA reads TGTGCCAGCAGCCCGACAGGGGACGAGACCCAGTACTTC. The rearrangement links TRBV7-8 to TRBJ2-5; 8 nucleotides align to TRBD1. CDR1 and CDR2 from the germline V gene are SGHVS and FQNEAQ. Unmatched junction bases numbered 4, after V lost 5 bases and J lost 5 bases. The CDR3 runs to 13 residues.

The chain carries TRBV2 and TRBJ1-2; weak D call: TRBD1 (5 bases). V shed 7 bases and J shed 0 bases, with 15 bases lying between them. From germline, CDR1 is SNHLY and CDR2 FYNNEI. This CDR3 spans 15 amino acids. This CDR3 reads CASNPRDGSNYGYTF. The CDR3 coding sequence is TGTGCCAGCAATCCCCGGGACGGGTCTAACTATGGCTACACCTTC. The full variable domain, completed using reference TRBV2 and TRBJ1-2, is EPEVTQTPSHQVTQMGQEVILRCVPISNHLYFYWYRQILGQKVEFLVSFYNNEISEKSEIFDDQFSVERPDGSNFTLKIRSTKLEDSAMYFCASNPRDGSNYGYTFGSGTRLTVV.

J is TRBJ2-6 and V is TRBV4-3; TRBD2 is a possible D gene (6 bases). The length of the CDR3 is 16 residues. Per germline, CDR1 LGHNA and CDR2 YSLEER. V lost 0 bases, J lost 2 bases, and 8 bases lay in between. This chain's CDR3 is CASSQDRRAGANVLTF. The CDR3 DNA sequence: TGCGCCAGCAGCCAAGATCGGAGGGCTGGGGCCAACGTCCTGACTTTC.

This sequence joins TRBV20-1 and TRBJ2-2; D unclear. The germline gives CDR1 DFQATT, CDR2 SNEGSKA (reference sequence). With 6 bases removed from V and 6 bases from J, the gap between germline ends came to 8 bases. The CDR3 contains 11 residues. The CDR3 here is CSARTPGELFF. The CDR3 coding sequence is TGCAGTGCCAGAACCCCCGGGGAGCTGTTTTTT.

V is TRBV28 and J is TRBJ1-2, with TRBD1 matching over 8 bases. The V gene end was trimmed by 7 bases and the J gene end by 7 bases; junction bases not matched to a gene: 11. Germline V gene sequence: CDR1 MDHEN, CDR2 SYDVKM. This CDR3 has 14 residues. The CDR3, as DNA: TGTGCCAGCAAAAAACCAGGGGGCGCGGGTGGCTACACCTTC. This gives the protein CASKKPGGAGGYTF.

The genes are TRBV6-4 and TRBJ2-7, with TRBD2 identical over 11 bases. CDR3 length: 19 amino acids. The germline CDR1 and CDR2 sequences are MRHNA and SNTAGT. Trimming at V came to 6 bases and at J to 0 bases, leaving 16 bases not matched to a gene. This CDR3 is CASRRTPGLAEPPSYEQYF. The CDR3 DNA sequence: TGTGCCAGCAGAAGAACTCCGGGACTAGCGGAGCCACCCTCCTACGAGCAGTACTTC.

The rearrangement uses TRBV4-2 and TRBJ2-7, with a weak D call TRBD1 (5 bases). Germline V CDR1 and CDR2: LGHNA, YNFKEQ. V was clipped by 0 bases and J by 0 bases, with 6 bases between them. The length of the CDR3 is 14 residues. CDR3 bases: TGTGCCAGCAGCCAAGAGACAGACTCCTACGAGCAGTACTTC. Translated: CASSQETDSYEQYF.

The chain employs TRBV11-2 and TRBJ1-1; D is ambiguous. V was clipped by 1 base and J by 10 bases, with 10 bases between them. In germline, CDR1 is SGHAT, CDR2 FQNNGV. CDR3 length: 12 residues. CDR3: CASSLVGLGAFF. The CDR3 nucleotides are TGTGCCAGCAGCTTAGTGGGATTGGGAGCTTTCTTT.

The chain has TRBV30 and TRBJ2-1, with 9 bases matching TRBD2. This CDR3 is 14 amino acids long. The germline V gene has CDR1 GTSNPN and CDR2 SVGIG (reference sequence). V shed 0 bases, J shed 9 bases, and the junction held 6 bases outside the gene matches. CDR3 in amino acids: CAWSVLAGDSEQFF. CDR3 DNA: TGTGCCTGGAGTGTATTAGCGGGAGACAGTGAGCAGTTCTTC. Using reference TRBV30 and TRBJ2-1 for the parts outside the CDR3, the full variable domain is SQTIHQWPATLVQPVGSPLSLECTVEGTSNPNLYWYRQAAGRGLQLLFYSVGIGQISSEVPQNLSASRPQDRQFILSSKKLLLSDSGFYLCAWSVLAGDSEQFFGPGTRLTVL.

The V and J genes are TRBV6-5 and TRBJ1-2; D uncertain. The CDR3 loop spans 16 amino acids. The germline V gene encodes CDR1 MNHEY and CDR2 SVGAGI. V lost 0 bases and J lost 4, with 15 bases in between. The DNA of the CDR3 is TGTGCCAGCAGTTACTCTACGGGTAGGAGGAGCTATGGCTACACCTTC. Translating gives CASSYSTGRRSYGYTF.

This rearrangement joins TRBV27 to TRBJ1-1; TRBD1 matches at 7 bases. CDR3 length equals 16 residues. Germline assignment: CDR1 MNHEY and CDR2 SMNVEV (reference sequence). The junction had 12 bases not matched to a gene; V was cut back by 4 bases and J by 4 bases. The CDR3 DNA is TGTGCCAGCAGTTCGGAACAGGGGAGGGGGTCCACTGAAGCTTTCTTT. The encoded protein is CASSSEQGRGSTEAFF.